The T cell receptor beta chain under discussion was sequenced for a study of beta chain features in type 1 diabetes. Study details: Patients were similar to healthy donors in age and gender (as well as in cell yields).

The investigators reverse transcribed all of the isolated RNA, so they sequenced expressed TCRB transcripts. Assay used: immunoSEQ multiplex PCR; TCRdb lists only in-frame clones, some missing. The sample holds approximately 270,000 clones, over 11% seen once. The sample holds a few counts of this clone. Antigen: not known. Within the sample, other DNA sequences also encode this same CDR3. The collection from each donor was one heparinised blood draw averaging roughly 100 mL. CD4+ cells of the naive, central memory, regulatory and stem cell-like memory types were sorted via CD45RO/CCR7/CD25/CD127/CD95/CD27. Every sorted population was more than 95% pure. Findings and caveats of the study: For Type 1 diabetes patients, all four CD4+ subsets carried TCRB CDR3s that were moderately but significantly shorter.

This CDR3 region has 13 residues. Germline CDR1 SGHTA, CDR2 FQGTGA. Trimming cost V 0 bases and J 3 bases, with 6 bases left between them. The chain is built from TRBV7-3 and TRBJ2-7; the D gene is possibly TRBD2 (6 bases). The sequencing input was naive CD4+ T cells from blood. The sequence derives from a man younger than 45 with type 1 diabetes. The CDR3 sequence is CASSLTGGYEQYF. DNA of the CDR3: TGTGCCAGCAGCTTAACCGGGGGCTACGAGCAGTACTTC.